The sequence of this TCR beta chain was determined in a study of human T cells and chemical hapten exposure. Time point described: pre-sensitization, week 0. The treatment is: therapeutic diphenylcyclopropenone sensitization with weekly scalp DPC. Unfractionated whole blood was the source of the extracted total RNA. TCRdb called the RACE reads again in MiXCR, with one record for every CDR3 protein. The data contain about 89,000 distinct CDR3 sequences, roughly 10% of them seen just once; the ten biggest clones take up 3.1%. There are many counts of this clonotype. Its target is not known. Looked up from germline, CDR1 is SGHKS and CDR2 is YYEKEE (reference sequence). The CDR3 contains 15 residues. V was trimmed by 0 bases and J by 8 bases, leaving 15 bases between them. General study results and limits: Significantly more large CDR3 similarity clusters arose among expanded TCRs than among controls. Expanded TCR counts at PT1 were positively correlated with the patch test score.

The TCR was taken from a woman in her fifties or sixties with alopecia areata. Some clones in this sample may be carry-over from other donors' samples. This chain connects TRBV5-5 to TRBJ2-1; possible D gene TRBD2, 6 bases. Sample: whole blood, taken in connection with sensitization to the hapten diphenylcyclopropenone (DPC). Here the CDR3 reads CASSLGLDWVYEQFF. CDR3 sequence (DNA): TGTGCCAGCAGCTTGGGACTAGACTGGGTCTATGAGCAGTTCTTC.